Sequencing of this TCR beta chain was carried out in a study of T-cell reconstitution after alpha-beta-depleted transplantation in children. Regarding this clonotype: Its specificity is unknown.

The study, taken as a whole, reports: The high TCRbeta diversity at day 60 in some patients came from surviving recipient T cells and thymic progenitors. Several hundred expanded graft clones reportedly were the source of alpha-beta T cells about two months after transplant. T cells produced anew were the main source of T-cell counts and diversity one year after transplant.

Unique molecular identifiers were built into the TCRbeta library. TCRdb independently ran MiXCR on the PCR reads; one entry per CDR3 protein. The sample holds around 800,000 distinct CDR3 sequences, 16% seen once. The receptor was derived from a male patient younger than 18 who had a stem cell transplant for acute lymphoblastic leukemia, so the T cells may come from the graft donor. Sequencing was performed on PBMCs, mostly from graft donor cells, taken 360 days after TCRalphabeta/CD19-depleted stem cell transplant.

CDR3 bases: TGTGCCAGCAGCTTGAGGGGGAAAGGCACAGATACGCAGTATTTT. This gives the protein CASSLRGKGTDTQYF. The V call is TRBV7-9, the J call TRBJ2-3, with D possibly TRBD1 on 6 matching bases. V was clipped by 3 bases and J by 1 base, with 11 bases between them. The CDR3 consists of 15 residues. CDR1 is SEHNR and CDR2 is FQNEAQ in the germline V gene (reference sequence).